Shown below are 12 T cell receptor beta chains from a single sample sequenced in a study of blood T cell repertoires in COVID-19. Clones were read by immunoSEQ multiplex PCR, and TCRdb kept only the in-frame ones, dropping some. This sample carries roughly 200,000 clones, roughly 80% of them seen once, and the ten largest clones take 7.9%. Sequenced sample: peripheral blood. Every receptor here comes from a woman aged 80 or over with acute or convalescent COVID-19.

The J gene is TRBJ2-5, the V gene TRBV27; 9 bases fit TRBD1. V shed 5 bases, J shed 5 bases, and the junction held 12 bases outside the gene matches. Germline V lookup: CDR1 MNHEY, CDR2 SMNVEV (reference sequence). The CDR3 has 16 amino acids. CDR3: CASSRSRGTGPETQYF. DNA of the CDR3: TGTGCCAGCAGTCGCAGTCGGGGGACAGGGCCTGAGACCCAGTACTTC.

The table lists this clone with a count of one. J is TRBJ1-2 and V is TRBV4-2, with a tentative D call TRBD1 (6 bases). The CDR3 extends over 15 amino acids. The V gene's germline CDR1 is LGHNA and CDR2 YNFKEQ. V was cut by 3 bases and J by 4 bases, with 15 bases left in between. Written as DNA, the CDR3 is TGTGCCAGCAGCCAGGCAACAGGGATGGCCTATGGCTACACCTTC. Residues: CASSQATGMAYGYTF.

The chain carries TRBV7-2 and TRBJ1-5, with 8 nucleotides matching TRBD1. Germline assignment: CDR1 SGHTA and CDR2 FQGNSA. There are 15 residues in the CDR3. Germline trimming cut 5 bases from V and 9 bases from J; bases unmatched to any gene: 12. The CDR3: CASSLPGQAAWPQHF. The DNA of the CDR3 is TGTGCCAGCAGCCTCCCGGGACAGGCCGCCTGGCCCCAGCATTTT.

The chain links TRBV7-8 to TRBJ2-1; D is ambiguous. The CDR3 has 18 amino acids. Germline assignment: CDR1 SGHVS and CDR2 FQNEAQ. Trimming pared 1 base from V and 7 bases from J, leaving 23 bases between. CDR3 protein: CASSLEVVASQFGNEQFF. CDR3 nucleotides: TGTGCCAGCAGCTTAGAGGTGGTAGCCAGCCAGTTTGGAAATGAGCAGTTCTTC.

The chain employs TRBV6-4 and TRBJ1-2; 8 nucleotides align to TRBD1. The ends lost 3 bases at V and 5 bases at J; junction bases unmatched: 11. Germline V gives CDR1 MRHNA, CDR2 SNTAGT. The CDR3 is made up of 16 amino acids. CDR3 protein: CASSEELRTGPYGYTF. In DNA, the CDR3 is TGTGCCAGCAGTGAAGAGCTTCGGACAGGGCCATATGGCTACACCTTC.

The gene calls are TRBV24-1 and TRBJ2-1, with 9 bases that match TRBD1. The V and J ends lost 5 bases and 10 bases, in that order; junction bases with no gene match: 8. The CDR3 extends over 14 amino acids. Germline V gene sequence: CDR1 KGHDR, CDR2 SFDVKD. CDR3 sequence (DNA): TGTGCCACCAGTGCCGACAGGGGGGTCGAAGAGCAGTTCTTC. It codes for CATSADRGVEEQFF.

The gene calls are TRBV7-9 and TRBJ2-3; 7 positions match TRBD2. With V trimmed by 0 bases and J by 5 bases, 5 bases remained unmatched. The CDR3 has 15 residues. The germline CDR1 and CDR2 sequences are SEHNR and FQNEAQ (reference sequence). For the CDR3, the DNA is TGTGCCAGCAGCTTAGCCGGGACTACTCTAGATACGCAGTATTTT. Translating it yields CASSLAGTTLDTQYF.

The rearrangement joins TRBV11-1 to TRBJ2-7; D gene unclear. The CDR3 runs 15 residues. Per germline, CDR1 SGHAT and CDR2 FQDESV (reference sequence). The ends were cut back, 4 bases at V and 0 bases at J, with 13 bases in the middle. The CDR3 region is CASSSGMPSSYEQYF. The CDR3 region has the DNA TGTGCCAGCAGCTCCGGTATGCCAAGCTCCTACGAGCAGTACTTC. Using reference TRBV11-1 and TRBJ2-7 for the parts outside the CDR3, the full variable domain is EAEVAQSPRYKITEKSQAVAFWCDPISGHATLYWYRQILGQGPELLVQFQDESVVDDSQLPKDRFSAERLKGVDSTLKIQPAELGDSAMYLCASSSGMPSSYEQYFGPGTRLTVT.

The chain combines TRBV7-6 with TRBJ2-1; weak D call: TRBD1 (5 bases). Per the germline V gene, CDR1 is SGHVS and CDR2 is FNYEAQ. V was cut by 1 base and J by 0 bases, with 10 bases left in between. This CDR3 contains 16 residues. The CDR3 bases are TGTGCCAGCAGCTTAGAGGGGCTGAGCTCCTACAATGAGCAGTTCTTC. As protein: CASSLEGLSSYNEQFF.

The CDR3: CACRGFNGYTF. The CDR3 nucleotides are TGTGCCTGCCGCGGGTTTAATGGCTACACCTTC. The V gene is TRBV30, the J gene TRBJ1-2; D is unclear. V was shortened by 6 bases and J by 6 bases, with 11 bases between the two germline ends. From germline, CDR1 is GTSNPN and CDR2 SVGIG (reference sequence). The CDR3 runs to 11 residues. The full variable domain, rest sourced from reference TRBV30 and TRBJ1-2, is SQTIHQWPATLVQPVGSPLSLECTVEGTSNPNLYWYRQAAGRGLQLLFYSVGIGQISSEVPQNLSASRPQDRQFILSSKKLLLSDSGFYLCACRGFNGYTFGSGTRLTVV.

The V and J genes are TRBV6-5 and TRBJ2-5; D is perhaps TRBD1 (6 bases). Trimming pared 2 bases from V and 1 base from J, leaving 11 bases between. Germline CDR1 is MNHEY and CDR2 is SVGAGI. This CDR3 region has 15 residues. In DNA form, the CDR3 reads TGTGCCAGCAGTTACGGAGAAGGGGGCCAAGAGACCCAGTACTTC. It codes for CASSYGEGGQETQYF.

This clone was seen many times. The chain uses TRBV7-2 and TRBJ2-5, with TRBD1 matching over 7 bases. Germline CDR1 and CDR2: SGHTA and FQGNSA. Unmatched junction bases numbered 9, after V lost 6 bases and J lost 2 bases. CDR3 length equals 15 residues. CDR3 sequence reads: CASRDPGQVQETQYF. The CDR3 nucleotides read TGTGCCAGCAGAGACCCAGGACAGGTTCAAGAGACCCAGTACTTC.